This T cell receptor (beta chain) was found in a study of T cells in narcolepsy. Findings and limits, study-wide: HCRT-specific and TRIB2-specific autoreactive clonotypes appeared among same-patient CSF and blood CD4+ clonotypes.

Only in-frame clones appear in the TCRdb table, and some are missing; sequencing was by immunoSEQ multiplex PCR. The repertoire holds fewer than 35,000 clones, with 75% to 90% as singletons. Comment on this clone: The antigen is undetermined.

Sequencing used CD45RA- memory CD4+ T cells from PBMCs. The receptor was derived from a human donor with narcolepsy.

The CDR3 coding sequence is TGTGCCAGCACCGTCCCTCGAGACAGGTACAATGAGCAGTTCTTC. This encodes CASTVPRDRYNEQFF. This chain uses TRBV7-2 with TRBJ2-1, with TRBD1 as a possible D gene (6 bases). Germline-derived CDR1 and CDR2 are SGHTA and FQGNSA. The CDR3 has 15 amino acids. Trimming pared 7 bases from V and 4 bases from J, leaving 17 bases between.